This entry lists 12 T cell receptor beta chains sequenced from one sample in a study of T cell responses to AZD1222 COVID-19 vaccine. Here immunoSEQ multiplex PCR was the method, and the copy in TCRdb shows in-frame clones only, minus some. The sample lists 70,000 to 90,000 clones; about 78% were seen once. The specimen comprised peripheral blood, sampled on day 0 of AZD1222 vaccination. These TCRs come from an adult in good health.

This chain links TRBV5-1 with TRBJ2-5, with D maybe TRBD1 (5 bases). V dropped 3 bases and J dropped 1 base, with 7 bases sitting between them. Germline values: CDR1 SGHRS, CDR2 YFSETQ. The CDR3 consists of 13 residues. The chain's CDR3 is CASSWGSQETQYF. CDR3 bases: TGCGCCAGCAGCTGGGGCAGCCAAGAGACCCAGTACTTC. Complete variable domain (other parts from reference TRBV5-1 and TRBJ2-5): KAGVTQTPRYLIKTRGQQVTLSCSPISGHRSVSWYQQTPGQGLQFLFEYFSETQRNKGNFPGRFSGRQFSNSRSEMNVSTLELGDSALYLCASSWGSQETQYFGPGTRLLVL.

The chain links TRBV23-1 to TRBJ2-7; 14 nucleotides match TRBD2. TRBV23-1 is noted as an ORF with a role that remains uncertain. Trimming took 3 bases from V and 5 from J; bases not matched to a gene: 15. CDR3 length: 19 residues. The DNA for the CDR3 is TGCGCCAGCAGTCATGGGGCCCCCGGGGGGACTAGCGGGAGCCACGAGCAGTACTTC. It encodes CASSHGAPGGTSGSHEQYF.

The chain employs TRBV5-5 and TRBJ2-3; 8 bases are shared with TRBD1. The CDR3 is 16 amino acids. Trimming removed 2 bases from V and 3 bases from J; junction bases left unmatched: 8. Germline CDR1 is SGHKS and CDR2 is YYEKEE (reference sequence). DNA for the CDR3: TGTGCCAGCAGCTTCCCCGGACAGGGTTGGACAGATACGCAGTATTTT. This translates into CASSFPGQGWTDTQYF.

The chain joins TRBV10-3 to TRBJ2-1, with TRBD2 identical over 10 bases. The V gene end was trimmed by 6 bases and the J gene end by 4 bases; junction bases not matched to a gene: 6. There are 15 residues in the CDR3. Per the germline V gene, CDR1 is ENHRY and CDR2 is SYGVKD. Here the CDR3 reads CAISPSGRGYNEQFF. CDR3 nucleotide sequence: TGTGCCATCAGCCCCAGCGGGAGGGGGTACAATGAGCAGTTCTTC.

This chain connects TRBV28 to TRBJ1-4, with a possible D match to TRBD1 (5 bases). CDR1 and CDR2 from the germline V gene are MDHEN and SYDVKM. CDR3 length equals 15 residues. V lost 5 bases and J 2 bases, leaving 12 bases between the germline ends. CDR3 DNA: TGTGCCAGCAGTCCTCAGTGGGGCACTAATGAAAAACTGTTTTTT. Its translation is CASSPQWGTNEKLFF.

This clone was counted a single time. The V gene is TRBV19, the J gene TRBJ1-5; 7 bases fit TRBD1. After removal of 5 bases from V and 4 bases from J, the junction contained 5 bases not matched to a gene. The CDR3 loop spans 14 amino acids. Germline V gene data show CDR1 as LNHDA and CDR2 as SQIVND (reference sequence). DNA for the CDR3: TGTGCCAGTAGTCAACAGGGGCCAAATCAGCCCCAGCATTTT. Amino acid sequence: CASSQQGPNQPQHF.

This chain joins TRBV6-1 and TRBJ2-3; D uncertain. CDR3 length: 14 residues. Germline-derived CDR1 and CDR2 are MNHNS and SASEGT. V lost 0 bases and J lost 2, with 6 bases in between. In DNA, the CDR3 is TGTGCCAGCAGTGAAGCGTTGCACACAGATACGCAGTATTTT. Protein product: CASSEALHTDTQYF.

The V gene is TRBV7-2, the J gene TRBJ2-2; possibly TRBD1 for D (6 bases). CDR1 and CDR2 (germline): SGHTA, FQGNSA. Trimming stripped 2 bases from V and 4 bases from J, with 11 bases between. The CDR3 has 15 amino acids. Written as DNA, the CDR3 is TGTGCCAGCAGCTTAACAGGGTGGAGCACCGGGGAGCTGTTTTTT. It is translated as CASSLTGWSTGELFF.

The chain joins TRBV12-5 to TRBJ2-7, with D unclear. The germline V gene has CDR1 LGHNT and CDR2 FRNRAP. There are 13 residues in the CDR3. Between the trimmed V and J ends, which lost 1 base and 0 bases, there was a span of 4 bases. CDR3 amino acids: CASGLDNSYEQYF. CDR3 in DNA: TGTGCTAGTGGTTTGGACAACTCCTACGAGCAGTACTTC.

The V gene is TRBV5-1, the J gene TRBJ2-7; D is possibly TRBD1 or TRBD2 (6 bases each). The length of the CDR3 is 15 residues. Looked up from germline, CDR1 is SGHRS and CDR2 is YFSETQ. Between the trimmed V and J ends, which lost 1 base and 4 bases, there was a span of 15 bases. CDR3 sequence reads: CASSLRSGAEYEQYF. CDR3 coding DNA: TGCGCCAGCAGCTTGAGGTCGGGGGCAGAATACGAGCAGTACTTC.

V is TRBV5-1 and J is TRBJ1-2, with D hard to call. The CDR3 spans 14 residues. V lost 5 bases, J lost 0 bases, and 11 bases lay in between. CDR1 is SGHRS and CDR2 is YFSETQ in the germline V gene. The CDR3: CASRRSTTNYGYTF. Written as DNA, the CDR3 is TGCGCCAGCAGACGAAGTACAACTAACTATGGCTACACCTTC. Filled out from reference TRBV5-1 and TRBJ1-2, the complete variable domain reads KAGVTQTPRYLIKTRGQQVTLSCSPISGHRSVSWYQQTPGQGLQFLFEYFSETQRNKGNFPGRFSGRQFSNSRSEMNVSTLELGDSALYLCASRRSTTNYGYTFGSGTRLTVV.

The chain uses TRBV10-3 and TRBJ2-1, with 10 bases identical to TRBD2. In germline, CDR1 is ENHRY, CDR2 SYGVKD. CDR3 length equals 13 residues. V shed 7 bases and J 8 bases; nucleotides not matched to a gene: 5. The CDR3 loop is CAIKLAGEDEQFF. CDR3 in DNA: TGTGCCATCAAGCTAGCGGGAGAGGATGAGCAGTTCTTC.